This TCR beta chain came from a study of blood T cells in healthy people across ages. Together with a sample-barcoded 5' primer, a J-beta primer mix was included in a second PCR lasting about 6 to 11 cycles. MiXCR was run by TCRdb on the 5' RACE reads, yielding one entry per CDR3 protein. The profile shows roughly 1.7 million distinct CDR3 sequences, roughly 30% of them singletons. V lost 9 bases to trimming and J lost 0 bases, with 9 bases between them. This CDR3 has 14 residues. Germline-derived CDR1 and CDR2 are SNHLY and FYNNEI. The chain joins TRBV2 to TRBJ2-6; D possibly corresponds to TRBD1 (5 bases). Material for sequencing was blood. The clonotype comes from a woman younger than 45 in good health. CDR3 coding DNA: TGTGCCAGTCAGGGAAGCTCTGGGGCCAACGTCCTGACTTTC. Its protein is CASQGSSGANVLTF.